Below are 5 T cell receptor beta chains sequenced from a single sample in a study of T cell changes during pregnancy in multiple sclerosis. Profiled with immunoSEQ multiplex PCR; TCRdb holds only in-frame clones, not every one. The repertoire includes about 94,000 clones, approximately 95% of them detected once, and 0.99% sits in the top ten. The source material was peripheral blood, sampled after pregnancy. The receptors shown here come from a female donor with multiple sclerosis, enrolled in a pregnancy study.

V is TRBV7-9 and J is TRBJ2-3, with D possibly being TRBD2 (6 bases). Trimming removed 2 bases from V and 4 bases from J, with 10 bases in between. The V gene's germline CDR1 is SEHNR and CDR2 FQNEAQ (reference sequence). The CDR3 runs to 14 residues. The CDR3 protein is CASSLPLAPDTQYF. For the CDR3, the DNA is TGTGCCAGCAGCTTACCACTAGCCCCAGATACGCAGTATTTT.

This clone was seen just once. The V call is TRBV6-1, the J call TRBJ1-3, with a possible D match to TRBD1 (5 bases). The V gene's germline CDR1 is MNHNS and CDR2 SASEGT. CDR3 length: 14 amino acids. The V end was cut by 7 bases, the J end by 4 bases, with 14 bases between. The chain's CDR3 is CASTFGGIGNTIYF. CDR3 DNA: TGTGCCAGCACTTTTGGGGGGATCGGAAACACCATATATTTT.

The V call is TRBV28, the J call TRBJ2-1, with TRBD2 matching 8 bases. CDR1 and CDR2 (germline): MDHEN, SYDVKM. This CDR3 region has 18 residues. Trimming took 6 bases from V and 1 from J; bases not matched to a gene: 14. The CDR3 loop reads CASSYLVGGDVSYNEQFF. Here the CDR3 DNA reads TGTGCCAGCAGCTACCTTGTCGGGGGGGATGTATCCTACAATGAGCAGTTCTTC.

This chain uses TRBV18 with TRBJ2-3, with TRBD2 matching 9 bases. The CDR3 length is 16 residues. V trimming: 3 bases; J trimming: 4 bases; junction bases outside the gene matches: 8. Germline assignment: CDR1 KGHSH and CDR2 LQKENI. This CDR3 is CASSPPPREGPDTQYF. The DNA of the CDR3 is TGTGCCAGCTCACCCCCCCCGCGGGAGGGCCCAGATACGCAGTATTTT.

This chain connects TRBV7-9 to TRBJ2-3; D remains unclear. CDR3 length: 13 residues. V was trimmed by 6 bases and J by 2 bases, leaving 9 bases between them. The V gene's germline CDR1 is SEHNR and CDR2 FQNEAQ (reference sequence). CDR3 coding DNA: TGTGCCAGCAGGTCCGGTCTCACAGATACGCAGTATTTT. Its protein is CASRSGLTDTQYF.